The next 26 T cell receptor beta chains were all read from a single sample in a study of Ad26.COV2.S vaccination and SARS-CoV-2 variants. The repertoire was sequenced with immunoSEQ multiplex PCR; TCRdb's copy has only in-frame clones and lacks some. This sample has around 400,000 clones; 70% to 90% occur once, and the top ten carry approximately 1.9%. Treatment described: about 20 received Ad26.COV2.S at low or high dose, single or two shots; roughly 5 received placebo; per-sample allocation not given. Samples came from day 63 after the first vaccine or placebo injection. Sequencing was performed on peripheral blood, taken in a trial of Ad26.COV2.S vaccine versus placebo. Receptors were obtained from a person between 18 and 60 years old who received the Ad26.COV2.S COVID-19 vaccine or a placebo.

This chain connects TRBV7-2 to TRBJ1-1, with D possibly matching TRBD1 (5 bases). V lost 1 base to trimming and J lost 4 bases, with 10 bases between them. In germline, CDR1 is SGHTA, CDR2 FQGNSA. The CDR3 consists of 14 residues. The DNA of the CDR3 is TGTGCCAGCAGCTTAGACGCCGGGGGCACTGAAGCTTTCTTT. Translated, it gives CASSLDAGGTEAFF. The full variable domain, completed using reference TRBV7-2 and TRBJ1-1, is GAGVSQSPSNKVTEKGKDVELRCDPISGHTALYWYRQSLGQGLEFLIYFQGNSAPDKSGLPSDRFSAERTGGSVSTLTIQRTQQEDSAVYLCASSLDAGGTEAFFGQGTRLTVV.

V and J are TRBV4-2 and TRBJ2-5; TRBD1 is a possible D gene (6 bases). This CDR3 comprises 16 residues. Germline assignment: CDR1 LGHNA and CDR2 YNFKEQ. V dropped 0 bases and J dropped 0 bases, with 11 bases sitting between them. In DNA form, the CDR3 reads TGTGCCAGCAGCCAAGATTATAGGGGGTACCAAGAGACCCAGTACTTC. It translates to CASSQDYRGYQETQYF.

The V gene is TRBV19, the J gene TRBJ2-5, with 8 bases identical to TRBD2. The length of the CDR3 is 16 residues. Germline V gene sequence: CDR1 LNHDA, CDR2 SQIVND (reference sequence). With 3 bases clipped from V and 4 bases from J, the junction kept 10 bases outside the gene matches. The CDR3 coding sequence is TGTGCCAGTAGTATTGGTGGAGCGGGAGCATTAGAGACCCAGTACTTC. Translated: CASSIGGAGALETQYF.

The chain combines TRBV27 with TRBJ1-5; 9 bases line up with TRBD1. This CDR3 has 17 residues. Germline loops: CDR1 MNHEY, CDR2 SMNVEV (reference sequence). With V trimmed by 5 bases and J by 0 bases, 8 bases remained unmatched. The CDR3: CASSKMTGGYSNQPQHF. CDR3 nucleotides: TGTGCCAGCAGTAAGATGACAGGGGGGTATAGCAATCAGCCCCAGCATTTT.

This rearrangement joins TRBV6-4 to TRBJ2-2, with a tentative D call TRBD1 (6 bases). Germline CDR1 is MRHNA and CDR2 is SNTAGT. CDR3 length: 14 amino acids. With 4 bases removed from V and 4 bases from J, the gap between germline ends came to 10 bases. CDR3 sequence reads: CASSGQASTGELFF. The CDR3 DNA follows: TGTGCCAGCAGTGGACAGGCGAGCACCGGGGAGCTGTTTTTT.

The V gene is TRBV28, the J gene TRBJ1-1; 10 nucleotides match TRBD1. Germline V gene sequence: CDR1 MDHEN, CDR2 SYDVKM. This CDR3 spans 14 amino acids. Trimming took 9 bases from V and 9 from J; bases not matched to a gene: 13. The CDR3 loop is CASTSTGGLMKAFF. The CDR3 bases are TGTGCCAGTACATCGACAGGGGGCCTGATGAAAGCTTTCTTT. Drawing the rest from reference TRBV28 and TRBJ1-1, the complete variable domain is DVKVTQSSRYLVKRTGEKVFLECVQDMDHENMFWYRQDPGLGLRLIYFSYDVKMKEKGDIPEGYSVSREKKERFSLILESASTNQTSMYLCASTSTGGLMKAFFGQGTRLTVV.

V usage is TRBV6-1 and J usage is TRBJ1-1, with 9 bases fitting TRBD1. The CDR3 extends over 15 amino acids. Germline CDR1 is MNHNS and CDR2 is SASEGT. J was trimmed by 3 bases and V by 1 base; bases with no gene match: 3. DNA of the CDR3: TGTGCCAGCAGTGAAGGGACAGGGGCATACACTGAAGCTTTCTTT. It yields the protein CASSEGTGAYTEAFF.

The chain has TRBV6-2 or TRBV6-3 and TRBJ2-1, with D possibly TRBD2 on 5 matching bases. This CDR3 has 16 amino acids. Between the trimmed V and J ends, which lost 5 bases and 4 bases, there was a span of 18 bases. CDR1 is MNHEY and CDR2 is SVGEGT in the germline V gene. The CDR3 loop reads CASSNIGPGLYNEQFF. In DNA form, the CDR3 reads TGTGCCAGCAGTAACATCGGGCCCGGACTTTACAATGAGCAGTTCTTC.

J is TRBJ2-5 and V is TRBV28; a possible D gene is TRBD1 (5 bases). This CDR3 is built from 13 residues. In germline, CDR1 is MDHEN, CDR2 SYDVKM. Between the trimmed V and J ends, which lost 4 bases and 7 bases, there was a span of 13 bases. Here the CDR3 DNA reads TGTGCCAGCAGTTGGACAAATTTGGGGACCCAGTACTTC. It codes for CASSWTNLGTQYF. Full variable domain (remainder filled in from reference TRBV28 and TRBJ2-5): DVKVTQSSRYLVKRTGEKVFLECVQDMDHENMFWYRQDPGLGLRLIYFSYDVKMKEKGDIPEGYSVSREKKERFSLILESASTNQTSMYLCASSWTNLGTQYFGPGTRLLVL.

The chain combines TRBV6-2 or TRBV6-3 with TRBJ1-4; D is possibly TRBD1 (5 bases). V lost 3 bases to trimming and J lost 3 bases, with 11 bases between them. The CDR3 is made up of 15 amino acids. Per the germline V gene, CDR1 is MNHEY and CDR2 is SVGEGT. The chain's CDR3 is CASSYRQRSNEKLFF. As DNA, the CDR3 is TGTGCCAGCAGTTATCGACAGAGGTCTAATGAAAAACTGTTTTTT.

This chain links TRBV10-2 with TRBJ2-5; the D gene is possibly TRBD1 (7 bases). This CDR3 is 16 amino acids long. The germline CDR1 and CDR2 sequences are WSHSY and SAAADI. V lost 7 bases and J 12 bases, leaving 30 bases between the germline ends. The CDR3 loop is CASTRSSRTGGRDEYF. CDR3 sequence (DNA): TGCGCCAGCACCCGAAGTAGTAGGACAGGAGGGAGAGACGAGTACTTC.

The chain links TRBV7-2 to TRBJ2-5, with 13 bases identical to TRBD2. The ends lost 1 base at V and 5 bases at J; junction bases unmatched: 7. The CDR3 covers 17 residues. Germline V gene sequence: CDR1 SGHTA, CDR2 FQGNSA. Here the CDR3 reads CASSLGGLAGVVETQYF. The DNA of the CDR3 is TGTGCCAGCAGCTTAGGAGGACTAGCGGGAGTTGTGGAGACCCAGTACTTC.

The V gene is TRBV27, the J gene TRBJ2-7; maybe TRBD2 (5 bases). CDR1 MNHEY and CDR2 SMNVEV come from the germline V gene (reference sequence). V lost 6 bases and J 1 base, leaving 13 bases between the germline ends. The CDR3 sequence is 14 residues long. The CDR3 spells CASSPRRGSYEQYF. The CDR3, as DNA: TGTGCCAGCAGCCCCCGTCGGGGTTCCTACGAGCAGTACTTC.

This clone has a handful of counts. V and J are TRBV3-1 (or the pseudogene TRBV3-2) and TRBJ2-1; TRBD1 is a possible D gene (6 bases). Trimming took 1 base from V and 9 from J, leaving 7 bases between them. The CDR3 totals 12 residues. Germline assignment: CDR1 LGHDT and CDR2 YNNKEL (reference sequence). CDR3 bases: TGTGCCAGCAGCCAAGGGGGGCCTGAGCAGTTCTTC. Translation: CASSQGGPEQFF.

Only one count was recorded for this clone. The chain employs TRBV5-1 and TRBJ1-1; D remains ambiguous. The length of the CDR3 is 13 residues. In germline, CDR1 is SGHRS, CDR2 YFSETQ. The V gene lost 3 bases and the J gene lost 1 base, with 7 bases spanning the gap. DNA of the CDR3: TGCGCCAGCAGCTCACAGCCGAACACTGAAGCTTTCTTT. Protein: CASSSQPNTEAFF. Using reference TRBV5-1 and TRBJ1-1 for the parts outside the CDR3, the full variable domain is KAGVTQTPRYLIKTRGQQVTLSCSPISGHRSVSWYQQTPGQGLQFLFEYFSETQRNKGNFPGRFSGRQFSNSRSEMNVSTLELGDSALYLCASSSQPNTEAFFGQGTRLTVV.

The CDR3 DNA is TGTGCCAGCAGCCAAAATAGGGAGACCCAGTACTTC. Protein: CASSQNRETQYF. The V and J genes are TRBV7-2 and TRBJ2-5; D is undetermined. V was pared by 5 bases and J by 5 bases, with 9 bases between. The CDR3 runs to 12 residues. Germline lookup yields CDR1 SGHTA and CDR2 FQGNSA.

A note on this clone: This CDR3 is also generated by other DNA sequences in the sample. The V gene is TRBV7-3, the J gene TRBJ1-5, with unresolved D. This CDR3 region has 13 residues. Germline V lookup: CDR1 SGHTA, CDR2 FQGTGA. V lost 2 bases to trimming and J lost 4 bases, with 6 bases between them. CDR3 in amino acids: CASSLGQNQPQHF. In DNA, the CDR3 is TGTGCCAGCAGCTTAGGGCAAAATCAGCCCCAGCATTTT.

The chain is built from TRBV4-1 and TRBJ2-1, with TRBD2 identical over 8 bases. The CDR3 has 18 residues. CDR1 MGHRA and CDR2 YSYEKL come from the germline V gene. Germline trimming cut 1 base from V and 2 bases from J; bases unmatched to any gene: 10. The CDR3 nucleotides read TGCGCCAGCAGCCAAGGTCCCTTAGCGGGATCTACCTACAATGAGCAGTTCTTC. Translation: CASSQGPLAGSTYNEQFF.

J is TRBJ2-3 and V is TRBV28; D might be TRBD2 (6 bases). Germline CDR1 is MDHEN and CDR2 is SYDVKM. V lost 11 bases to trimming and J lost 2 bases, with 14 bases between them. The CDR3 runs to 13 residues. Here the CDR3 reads CAGSGSFTDTQYF. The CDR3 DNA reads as TGTGCCGGATCCGGGAGCTTCACAGATACGCAGTATTTT.

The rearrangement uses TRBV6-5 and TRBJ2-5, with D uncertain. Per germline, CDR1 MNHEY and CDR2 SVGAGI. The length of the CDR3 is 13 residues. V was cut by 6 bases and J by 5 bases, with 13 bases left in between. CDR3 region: CASSARQGETQYF. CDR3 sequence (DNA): TGTGCCAGCAGCGCCCGGCAAGGGGAGACCCAGTACTTC.

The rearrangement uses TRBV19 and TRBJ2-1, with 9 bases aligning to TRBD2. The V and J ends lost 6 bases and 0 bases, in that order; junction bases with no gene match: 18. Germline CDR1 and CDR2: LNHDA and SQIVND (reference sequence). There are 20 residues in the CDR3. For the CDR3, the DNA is TGTGCCAGTAGACCCGGGACACGAACTAGCGGGCTTATCTCCTACAATGAGCAGTTCTTC. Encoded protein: CASRPGTRTSGLISYNEQFF. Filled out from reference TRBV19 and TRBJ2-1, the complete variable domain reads DGGITQSPKYLFRKEGQNVTLSCEQNLNHDAMYWYRQDPGQGLRLIYYSQIVNDFQKGDIAEGYSVSREKKESFPLTVTSAQKNPTAFYLCASRPGTRTSGLISYNEQFFGPGTRLTVL.

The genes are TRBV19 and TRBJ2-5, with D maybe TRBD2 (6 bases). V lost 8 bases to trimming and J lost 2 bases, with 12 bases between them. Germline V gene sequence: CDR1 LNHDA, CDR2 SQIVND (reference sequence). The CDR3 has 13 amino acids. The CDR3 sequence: CASGGTGQETQYF. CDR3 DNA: TGTGCCAGTGGGGGGACGGGACAAGAGACCCAGTACTTC.

CDR3 bases: TGTGCCAGCAGTTTAAAGATCGGAGTATCCGAGACCCAGTACTTC. Translating gives CASSLKIGVSETQYF. The chain links TRBV28 to TRBJ2-5, with D unclear. V dropped 2 bases and J dropped 5 bases, with 15 bases sitting between them. CDR3 length: 15 amino acids. The V gene's germline CDR1 is MDHEN and CDR2 SYDVKM. The full variable domain, its missing parts supplied by reference TRBV28 and TRBJ2-5, is DVKVTQSSRYLVKRTGEKVFLECVQDMDHENMFWYRQDPGLGLRLIYFSYDVKMKEKGDIPEGYSVSREKKERFSLILESASTNQTSMYLCASSLKIGVSETQYFGPGTRLLVL.

As DNA, the CDR3 is TGTGCCAGCAGCGTTCCCGCAGGAGGGGGTCCTGGAAACACCATATATTTT. Translated, it gives CASSVPAGGGPGNTIYF. The V and J genes are TRBV9 and TRBJ1-3, with a possible D match to TRBD1 (6 bases). This CDR3 has 17 amino acids. Looked up from germline, CDR1 is SGDLS and CDR2 is YYNGEE. V lost 2 bases, J lost 2 bases, and 17 bases lay in between.

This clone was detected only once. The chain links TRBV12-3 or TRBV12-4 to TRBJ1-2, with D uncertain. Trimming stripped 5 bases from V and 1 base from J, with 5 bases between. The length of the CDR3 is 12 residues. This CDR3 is CASSRSNYGYTF. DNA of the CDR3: TGTGCCAGCAGTCGCAGTAACTATGGCTACACCTTC.

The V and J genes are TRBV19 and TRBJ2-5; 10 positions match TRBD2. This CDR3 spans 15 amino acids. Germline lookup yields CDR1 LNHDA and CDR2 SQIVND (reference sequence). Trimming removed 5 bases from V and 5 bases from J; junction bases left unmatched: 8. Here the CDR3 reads CASSWSSGSWETQYF. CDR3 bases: TGTGCCAGTAGTTGGTCTAGCGGGAGCTGGGAGACCCAGTACTTC.